One T cell receptor (beta chain) is described in this entry. V dropped 4 bases and J dropped 4 bases, with 10 bases sitting between them. The CDR3 contains 14 residues. The V gene's germline CDR1 is KGHSH and CDR2 LQKENI. Source study methods: Amplification of reference gene primers was used by the study to estimate nucleated cell counts. The data were produced by immunoSEQ multiplex PCR, yet TCRdb's version contains in-frame clones alone and is incomplete. That table is the source of V, J and clone size, and D and trimming were worked out from the DNA. The profile shows 220,000 or so clones, roughly 89% of them singletons. The cohort comprised adults aged roughly 18 to 90 years residing in some 24 US areas. During the 2 weeks before they entered the study, exposed participants had met someone with a PCR-confirmed or clinician-diagnosed COVID-19 case. The sample comes from a study of blood T cell repertoires in COVID-19.

The sample taken for sequencing was PBMCs or T cells enriched from blood (not recorded which). The V gene is TRBV18, the J gene TRBJ2-2; D uncertain. This TCR was recovered from a young man who had been exposed to COVID-19. The CDR3 DNA reads TGTGCCAGCTCACAGTCGTCGGGCACCGGGGAGCTGTTTTTT. Its protein product is CASSQSSGTGELFF. The full variable domain, with the rest looked up from reference TRBV18 and TRBJ2-2, is NAGVMQNPRHLVRRRGQEARLRCSPMKGHSHVYWYRQLPEEGLKFMVYLQKENIIDESGMPKERFSAEFPKEGPSILRIQQVVRGDSAAYFCASSQSSGTGELFFGEGSRLTVL.